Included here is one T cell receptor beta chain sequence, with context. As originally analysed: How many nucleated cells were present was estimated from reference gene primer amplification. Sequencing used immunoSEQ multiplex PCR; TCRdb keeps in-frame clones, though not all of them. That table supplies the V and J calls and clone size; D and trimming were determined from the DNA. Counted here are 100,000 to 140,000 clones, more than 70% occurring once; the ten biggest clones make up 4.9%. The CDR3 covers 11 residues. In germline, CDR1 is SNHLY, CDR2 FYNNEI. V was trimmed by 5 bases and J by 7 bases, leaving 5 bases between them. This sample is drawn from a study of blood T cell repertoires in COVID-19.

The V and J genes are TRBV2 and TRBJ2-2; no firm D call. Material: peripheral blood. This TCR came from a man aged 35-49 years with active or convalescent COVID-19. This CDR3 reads CASSRSGELFF. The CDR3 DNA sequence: TGTGCCAGCAGTAGGAGCGGGGAGCTGTTTTTT.